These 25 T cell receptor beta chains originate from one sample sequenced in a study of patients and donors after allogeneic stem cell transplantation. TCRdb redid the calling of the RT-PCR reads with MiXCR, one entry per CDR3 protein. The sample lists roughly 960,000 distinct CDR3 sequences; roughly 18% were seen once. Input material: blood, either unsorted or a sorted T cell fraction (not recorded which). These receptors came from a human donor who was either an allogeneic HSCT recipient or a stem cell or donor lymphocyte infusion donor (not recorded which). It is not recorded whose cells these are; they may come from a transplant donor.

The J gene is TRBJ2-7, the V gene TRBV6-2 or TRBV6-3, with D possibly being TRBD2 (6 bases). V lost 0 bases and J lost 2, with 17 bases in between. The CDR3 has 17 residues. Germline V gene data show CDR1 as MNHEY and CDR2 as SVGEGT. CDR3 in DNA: TGTGCCAGCAGTTACTCGACGTCCAGACGCGGGACCTACGAGCAGTACTTC. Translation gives CASSYSTSRRGTYEQYF.

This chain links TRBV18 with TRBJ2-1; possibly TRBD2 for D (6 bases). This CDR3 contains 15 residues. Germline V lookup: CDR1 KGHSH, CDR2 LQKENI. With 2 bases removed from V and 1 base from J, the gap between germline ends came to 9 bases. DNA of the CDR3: TGTGCCAGCTCACCAAAAGCGGGTTCCTACAATGAGCAGTTCTTC. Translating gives CASSPKAGSYNEQFF.

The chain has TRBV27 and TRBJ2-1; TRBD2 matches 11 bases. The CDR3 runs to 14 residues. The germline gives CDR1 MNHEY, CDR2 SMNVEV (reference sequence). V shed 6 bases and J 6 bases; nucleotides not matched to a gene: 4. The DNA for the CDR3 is TGTGCCAGCAGACTAGCGGGGGCGGGCAATGAGCAGTTCTTC. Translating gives CASRLAGAGNEQFF.

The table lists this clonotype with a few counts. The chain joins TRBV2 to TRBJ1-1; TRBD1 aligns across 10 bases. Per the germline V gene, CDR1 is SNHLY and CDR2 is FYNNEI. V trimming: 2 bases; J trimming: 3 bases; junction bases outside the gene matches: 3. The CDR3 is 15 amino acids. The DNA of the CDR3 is TGTGCCAGCAGTGAATCGGGACAGGGGCACACTGAAGCTTTCTTT. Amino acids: CASSESGQGHTEAFF.

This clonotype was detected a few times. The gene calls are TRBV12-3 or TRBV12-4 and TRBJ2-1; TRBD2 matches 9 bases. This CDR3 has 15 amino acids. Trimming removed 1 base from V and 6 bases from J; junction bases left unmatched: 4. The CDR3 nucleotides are TGTGCCAGCAGTTTAGGGCGGGGGGGCCGCAATGAGCAGTTCTTC. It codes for CASSLGRGGRNEQFF.

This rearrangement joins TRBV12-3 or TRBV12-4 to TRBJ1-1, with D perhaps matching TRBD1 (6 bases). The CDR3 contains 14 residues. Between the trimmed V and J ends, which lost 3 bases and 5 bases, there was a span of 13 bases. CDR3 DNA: TGTGCCAGCAGTTTGAGGGGGTTTACGACTGAAGCTTTCTTT. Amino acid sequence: CASSLRGFTTEAFF.

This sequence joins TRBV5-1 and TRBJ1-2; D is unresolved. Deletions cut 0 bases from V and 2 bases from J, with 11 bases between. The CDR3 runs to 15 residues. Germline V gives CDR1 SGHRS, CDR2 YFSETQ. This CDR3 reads CASSLEGFGNYGYTF. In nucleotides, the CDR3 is TGCGCCAGCAGCTTGGAGGGTTTCGGGAACTATGGCTACACCTTC.

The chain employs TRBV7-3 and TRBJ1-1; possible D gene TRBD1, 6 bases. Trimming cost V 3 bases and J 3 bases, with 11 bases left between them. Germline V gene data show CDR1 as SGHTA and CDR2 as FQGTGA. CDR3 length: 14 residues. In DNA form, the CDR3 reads TGTGCCAGCAGCTTTGCCAGGGGCGACACTGAAGCTTTCTTT. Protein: CASSFARGDTEAFF.

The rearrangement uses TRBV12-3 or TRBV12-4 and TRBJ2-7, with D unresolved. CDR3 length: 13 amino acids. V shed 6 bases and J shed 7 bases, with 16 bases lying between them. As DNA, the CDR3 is TGTGCCAGCAGCTACGGACCTTCCTGGGAGCAGTACTTC. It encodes CASSYGPSWEQYF.

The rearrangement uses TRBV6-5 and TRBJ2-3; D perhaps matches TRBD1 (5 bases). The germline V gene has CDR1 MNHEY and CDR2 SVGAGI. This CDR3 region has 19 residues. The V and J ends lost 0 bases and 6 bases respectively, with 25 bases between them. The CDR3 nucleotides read TGTGCCAGCAGTTACTCGGATGGGGCTTGGCTGTTGGATGGGGATACGCAGTATTTT. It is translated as CASSYSDGAWLLDGDTQYF.

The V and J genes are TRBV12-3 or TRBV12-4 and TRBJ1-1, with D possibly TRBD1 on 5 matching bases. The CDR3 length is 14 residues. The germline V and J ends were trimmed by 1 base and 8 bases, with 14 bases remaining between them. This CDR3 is CASSLGGRNQEAFF. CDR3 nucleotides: TGTGCCAGCAGTTTAGGGGGCCGTAACCAGGAAGCTTTCTTT.

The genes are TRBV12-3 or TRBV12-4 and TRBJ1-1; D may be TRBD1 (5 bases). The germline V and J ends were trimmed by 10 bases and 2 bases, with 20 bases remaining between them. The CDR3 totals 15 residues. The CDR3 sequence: CATTKGRAGNTEAFF. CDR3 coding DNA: TGTGCCACCACAAAAGGCAGGGCGGGAAACACTGAAGCTTTCTTT.

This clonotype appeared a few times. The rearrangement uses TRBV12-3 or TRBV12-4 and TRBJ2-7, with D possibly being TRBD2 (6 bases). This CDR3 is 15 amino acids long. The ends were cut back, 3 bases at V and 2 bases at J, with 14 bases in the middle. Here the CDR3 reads CASSFSSRRAYEQYF. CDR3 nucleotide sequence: TGTGCCAGCAGTTTCTCTTCCAGGAGGGCCTACGAGCAGTACTTC.

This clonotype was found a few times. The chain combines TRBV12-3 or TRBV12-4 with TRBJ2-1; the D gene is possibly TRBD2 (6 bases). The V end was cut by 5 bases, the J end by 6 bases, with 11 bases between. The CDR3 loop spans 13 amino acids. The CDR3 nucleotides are TGTGCCAGCAGTGAGACTAGACTCAATGAGCAGTTCTTC. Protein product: CASSETRLNEQFF.

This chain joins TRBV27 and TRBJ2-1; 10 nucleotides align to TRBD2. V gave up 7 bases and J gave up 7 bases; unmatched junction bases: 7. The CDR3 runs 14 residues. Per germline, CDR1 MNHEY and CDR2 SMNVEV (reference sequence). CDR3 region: CASNVAGGANEQFF. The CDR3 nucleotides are TGTGCCAGCAATGTAGCGGGAGGTGCGAATGAGCAGTTCTTC.

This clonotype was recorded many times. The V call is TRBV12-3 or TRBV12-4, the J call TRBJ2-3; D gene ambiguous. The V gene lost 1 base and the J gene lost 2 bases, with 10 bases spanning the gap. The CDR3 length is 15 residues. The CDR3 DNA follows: TGTGCCAGCAGTTTAGAGGCCGGAACCACAGATACGCAGTATTTT. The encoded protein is CASSLEAGTTDTQYF.

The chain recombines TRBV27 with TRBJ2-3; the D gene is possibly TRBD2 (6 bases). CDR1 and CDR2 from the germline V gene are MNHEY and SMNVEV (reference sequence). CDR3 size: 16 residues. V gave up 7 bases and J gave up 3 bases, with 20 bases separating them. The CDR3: CASTRLREFGTDTQYF. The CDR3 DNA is TGTGCCAGCACCCGCCTCCGGGAGTTCGGGACAGATACGCAGTATTTT.

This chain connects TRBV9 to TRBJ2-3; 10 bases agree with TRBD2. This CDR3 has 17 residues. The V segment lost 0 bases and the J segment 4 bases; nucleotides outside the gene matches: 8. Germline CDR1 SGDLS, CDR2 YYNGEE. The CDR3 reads CASSVALTSGKADTQYF. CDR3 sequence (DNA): TGTGCCAGCAGCGTAGCTCTTACTAGCGGGAAAGCAGATACGCAGTATTTT.

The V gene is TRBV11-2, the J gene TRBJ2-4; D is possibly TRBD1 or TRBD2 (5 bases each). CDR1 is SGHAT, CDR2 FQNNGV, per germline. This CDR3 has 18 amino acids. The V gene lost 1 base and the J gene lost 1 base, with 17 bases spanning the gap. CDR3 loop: CASSLVGRSGPAKNIQYF. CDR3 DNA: TGTGCCAGCAGCTTAGTGGGGCGGAGCGGCCCCGCCAAAAACATTCAGTACTTC.

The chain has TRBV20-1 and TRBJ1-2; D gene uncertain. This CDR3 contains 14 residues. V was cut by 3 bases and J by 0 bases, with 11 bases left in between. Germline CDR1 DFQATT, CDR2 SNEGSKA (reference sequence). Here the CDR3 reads CSASLGQTNYGYTF. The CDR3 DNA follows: TGCAGTGCTAGCCTCGGCCAGACTAACTATGGCTACACCTTC.

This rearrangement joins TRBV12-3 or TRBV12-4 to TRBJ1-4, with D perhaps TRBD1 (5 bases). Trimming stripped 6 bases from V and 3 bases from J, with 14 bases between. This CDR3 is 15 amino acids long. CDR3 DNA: TGTGCCAGCAGAGACCTAGGGGTGGCTAATGAAAAACTGTTTTTT. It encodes CASRDLGVANEKLFF.

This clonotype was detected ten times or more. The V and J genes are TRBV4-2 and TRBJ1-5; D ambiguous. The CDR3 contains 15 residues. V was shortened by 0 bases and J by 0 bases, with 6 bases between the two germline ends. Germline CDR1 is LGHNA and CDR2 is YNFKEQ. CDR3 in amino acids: CASSQEGGSNQPQHF. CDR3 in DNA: TGTGCCAGCAGCCAAGAGGGCGGTAGCAATCAGCCCCAGCATTTT.

The CDR3 here is CASSVTRRGSTDTQYF. The DNA for the CDR3 is TGCGCCAGCAGCGTTACACGACGGGGTAGCACAGATACGCAGTATTTT. The V and J genes are TRBV5-1 and TRBJ2-3; D possibly corresponds to TRBD2 (5 bases). The CDR3 consists of 16 residues. V lost 4 bases, J lost 0 bases, and 15 bases lay in between. CDR1 SGHRS and CDR2 YFSETQ come from the germline V gene.

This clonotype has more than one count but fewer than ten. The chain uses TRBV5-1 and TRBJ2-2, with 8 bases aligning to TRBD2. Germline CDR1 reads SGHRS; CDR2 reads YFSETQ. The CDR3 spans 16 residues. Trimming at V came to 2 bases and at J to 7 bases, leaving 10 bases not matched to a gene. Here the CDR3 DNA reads TGCGCCAGCAGCTTAAAAGCGGGAGCATATCTCGGGGAGCTGTTTTTT. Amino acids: CASSLKAGAYLGELFF.

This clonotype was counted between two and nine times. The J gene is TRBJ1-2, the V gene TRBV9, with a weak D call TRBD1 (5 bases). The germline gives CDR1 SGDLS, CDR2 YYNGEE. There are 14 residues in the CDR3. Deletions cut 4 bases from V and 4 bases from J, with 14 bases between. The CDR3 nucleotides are TGTGCCAGCAGCTCACTAAGGGACGCCTATGGCTACACCTTC. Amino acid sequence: CASSSLRDAYGYTF.